Presented here are 26 T cell receptor beta chains from one specimen sequenced in a study of shared clonotypes between healthy human individuals. As defined, naive CD8 cells were CD45RO-negative and positively selected for CCR7, with terminally differentiated effector memory CD45RA+ cells excluded. Using immunoSEQ multiplex PCR, the repertoire was profiled, and TCRdb retains in-frame clones only, with some absent. The sample yields about 2.1 million clones, around 93% seen once. Source material: naive CD8+ T cells from PBMCs. Source of these receptors: a man aged 18 to 35 in good health. Some clones in this sample may be carry-over from other donors' samples.

The V gene is TRBV4-1, the J gene TRBJ2-2; tentative D call: TRBD2 (5 bases). V lost 3 bases and J 0 bases, leaving 14 bases between the germline ends. This CDR3 is built from 17 residues. Germline-derived CDR1 and CDR2 are MGHRA and YSYEKL. The CDR3 sequence: CASSQASYPANTGELFF. CDR3 sequence (DNA): TGCGCCAGCAGCCAGGCTAGCTATCCCGCGAACACCGGGGAGCTGTTTTTT.

As for this clone: Other DNA sequences in the same sample also yield this CDR3. The rearrangement links TRBV19 to TRBJ2-7; possibly TRBD2 for D (6 bases). V lost 2 bases to trimming and J lost 2 bases, with 7 bases between them. The CDR3 loop spans 13 amino acids. Per the germline V gene, CDR1 is LNHDA and CDR2 is SQIVND (reference sequence). Written as DNA, the CDR3 is TGTGCCAGTAGTATACGGGGGACCTACGAGCAGTACTTC. Translating it yields CASSIRGTYEQYF.

The rearrangement links TRBV29-1 to TRBJ2-2; D is unresolved. Germline assignment: CDR1 SQVTM and CDR2 ANQGSEA. This CDR3 spans 13 amino acids. Trimming took off 6 bases at V and 0 bases at J, with 8 bases between the two ends. The CDR3 sequence is CSVTHANTGELFF. The CDR3 DNA reads as TGCAGCGTAACACACGCGAACACCGGGGAGCTGTTTTTT.

This CDR3 reads CASSNMGTGYTGELFF. CDR3 bases: TGTGCCAGTAGTAACATGGGGACAGGATACACCGGGGAGCTGTTTTTT. V and J are TRBV19 and TRBJ2-2; 8 nucleotides line up with TRBD1. CDR3 length: 16 amino acids. Germline CDR1 and CDR2: LNHDA and SQIVND (reference sequence). The V gene end was trimmed by 4 bases and the J gene end by 3 bases; junction bases not matched to a gene: 7.

This chain links TRBV12-5 with TRBJ1-2; D is unclear. Between the trimmed V and J ends, which lost 1 base and 4 bases, there was a span of 16 bases. The germline CDR1 and CDR2 sequences are LGHNT and FRNRAP. CDR3 length equals 16 residues. CDR3: CASGLEPGSLTYGYTF. The CDR3 nucleotides are TGTGCTAGTGGTTTGGAACCCGGAAGTCTGACCTATGGCTACACCTTC.

The chain uses TRBV5-6 and TRBJ2-3; D not resolved. V was clipped by 1 base and J by 2 bases, with 2 bases between them. Germline V gene sequence: CDR1 SGHDT, CDR2 YYEEEE. The CDR3 runs 12 residues. In DNA form, the CDR3 reads TGTGCCAGCAGCTTGAACACAGATACGCAGTATTTT. It is translated as CASSLNTDTQYF.

The chain carries TRBV5-4 and TRBJ2-2, with 8 bases identical to TRBD1. Germline assignment: CDR1 SGHNT and CDR2 YYREEE (reference sequence). V shed 0 bases and J 4 bases; nucleotides not matched to a gene: 5. CDR3 length: 16 amino acids. CDR3 residues: CASSLGGQDPTGELFF. DNA for the CDR3: TGTGCCAGCAGCTTGGGGGGACAGGACCCCACCGGGGAGCTGTTTTTT.

The chain combines TRBV9 with TRBJ2-3; no reliable D call. V lost 4 bases and J 3 bases, leaving 12 bases between the germline ends. The CDR3 is 14 amino acids. Germline lookup yields CDR1 SGDLS and CDR2 YYNGEE. The DNA of the CDR3 is TGTGCCAGCAGCCAATGGTCCCGGACAGATACGCAGTATTTT. Amino acids: CASSQWSRTDTQYF.

The chain recombines TRBV29-1 with TRBJ1-1; no clear D gene. Per germline, CDR1 SQVTM and CDR2 ANQGSEA. V lost 1 base and J lost 4, with 13 bases in between. The CDR3 consists of 14 residues. The CDR3, as DNA: TGCAGCGTTGAAGGAGCGGTGGCGAGCACTGAAGCTTTCTTT. Translation: CSVEGAVASTEAFF.

The V call is TRBV30, the J call TRBJ1-1; D unclear. This CDR3 contains 12 residues. Germline V gene data show CDR1 as GTSNPN and CDR2 as SVGIG (reference sequence). V shed 1 base and J shed 6 bases, with 9 bases lying between them. As DNA, the CDR3 is TGTGCCTGGAGTGAGACTGTCGCTGAAGCTTTCTTT. It encodes CAWSETVAEAFF. Supplemented by reference TRBV30 and TRBJ1-1, the full variable domain reads SQTIHQWPATLVQPVGSPLSLECTVEGTSNPNLYWYRQAAGRGLQLLFYSVGIGQISSEVPQNLSASRPQDRQFILSSKKLLLSDSGFYLCAWSETVAEAFFGQGTRLTVV.

This clone was picked up one time. V usage is TRBV11-2 and J usage is TRBJ2-7, with TRBD1 matching 7 bases. Per germline, CDR1 SGHAT and CDR2 FQNNGV. The CDR3 consists of 15 residues. With 5 bases clipped from V and 4 bases from J, the junction kept 11 bases outside the gene matches. DNA of the CDR3: TGTGCCAGCAGCGCCCGGACAGGAAGTATATACGAGCAGTACTTC. Protein sequence: CASSARTGSIYEQYF.

This chain joins TRBV10-3 and TRBJ2-1; 9 nucleotides align to TRBD1. The V gene's germline CDR1 is ENHRY and CDR2 SYGVKD. The CDR3 is 17 amino acids. Germline trimming cut 0 bases from V and 8 bases from J; bases unmatched to any gene: 11. The DNA for the CDR3 is TGTGCCATCAGTGAGTCTGCCGGGACAGGGATATCCGATGAGCAGTTCTTC. This translates into CAISESAGTGISDEQFF.

This rearrangement joins TRBV15 to TRBJ1-2; D is perhaps TRBD1 (5 bases). CDR1 LNHNV and CDR2 YYDKDF come from the germline V gene (reference sequence). The length of the CDR3 is 14 residues. Trimming cost V 1 base and J 3 bases, with 9 bases left between them. In nucleotides, the CDR3 is TGTGCCACCAGCAGAGTGCGGGGGGACTATGGCTACACCTTC. Protein: CATSRVRGDYGYTF.

The V and J genes are TRBV5-4 and TRBJ1-3, with D unclear. The V and J ends lost 2 bases and 2 bases respectively, with 11 bases between them. Germline-derived CDR1 and CDR2 are SGHNT and YYREEE (reference sequence). The CDR3 runs 15 residues. The CDR3 DNA reads as TGTGCCAGCAGCTTAACCTCTAGCCCTGGAAACACCATATATTTT. This sequence encodes CASSLTSSPGNTIYF.

A word on this clone: At the DNA level, this CDR3 is encoded by other sequences in the same sample as well. CDR3 sequence reads: CASSFGTVYEQYF. As DNA, the CDR3 is TGTGCCAGCAGCTTCGGGACAGTATACGAGCAGTACTTC. V usage is TRBV7-9 and J usage is TRBJ2-7; 7 bases are a match to TRBD1. Germline V gene sequence: CDR1 SEHNR, CDR2 FQNEAQ (reference sequence). J was trimmed by 4 bases and V by 3 bases; bases with no gene match: 3. The CDR3 is 13 residues long. The variable domain in full, completed from reference TRBV7-9 and TRBJ2-7, reads DTGVSQNPRHKITKRGQNVTFRCDPISEHNRLYWYRQTLGQGPEFLTYFQNEAQLEKSRLLSDRFSAERPKGSFSTLEIQRTEQGDSAMYLCASSFGTVYEQYFGPGTRLTVT.

V and J are TRBV27 and TRBJ2-7; D uncertain. CDR1 is MNHEY, CDR2 SMNVEV, per germline (reference sequence). With 2 bases removed from V and 2 bases from J, the gap between germline ends came to 16 bases. This CDR3 is 16 amino acids long. CDR3 coding DNA: TGTGCCAGCAGTTTAGCGGTTTTAGGCAGCCCCTACGAGCAGTACTTC. It translates to CASSLAVLGSPYEQYF.

This chain connects TRBV2 to TRBJ2-7, with unresolved D. Germline CDR1 reads SNHLY; CDR2 reads FYNNEI. The CDR3 is made up of 17 amino acids. The V gene lost 6 bases and the J gene lost 1 base, with 22 bases spanning the gap. The CDR3 coding sequence is TGTGCCAGCAGCCAAGAGCCAGGCATTCCTCCTTCCTACGAGCAGTACTTC. Its translation is CASSQEPGIPPSYEQYF.

V gene TRBV19 combines with J gene TRBJ2-7, with a possible D match to TRBD2 (5 bases). This CDR3 has 13 amino acids. The ends were cut back, 5 bases at V and 0 bases at J, with 8 bases in the middle. Germline loops: CDR1 LNHDA, CDR2 SQIVND (reference sequence). CDR3 DNA: TGTGCCAGTAGTTACCGGGGCTCCTACGAGCAGTACTTC. It translates to CASSYRGSYEQYF.

The rearrangement uses TRBV7-8 and TRBJ1-1; the D is unclear. Trimming stripped 4 bases from V and 8 bases from J, with 17 bases between. The CDR3 is 14 amino acids. Germline CDR1 reads SGHVS; CDR2 reads FQNEAQ. CDR3 DNA: TGTGCCAGCAGCTCAGTGGCGGAAACTTGGGAAGCTTTCTTT. Amino acids: CASSSVAETWEAFF.

In this sample, this clone turned up once. The chain uses TRBV14 and TRBJ2-1; TRBD2 might be the D (5 bases). The CDR3 sequence is 13 residues long. The V end was cut by 4 bases, the J end by 4 bases, with 8 bases between. CDR1 and CDR2 from the germline V gene are SGHDN and FVKESK. The CDR3 DNA is TGTGCCAGCAGCCTCCGGGATTACAATGAGCAGTTCTTC. Translation gives CASSLRDYNEQFF.

This sequence joins TRBV9 and TRBJ2-3; possible D gene TRBD1, 6 bases. In germline, CDR1 is SGDLS, CDR2 YYNGEE. V lost 3 bases and J lost 2, with 10 bases in between. The CDR3 loop spans 14 amino acids. CDR3 bases: TGTGCCAGCAGCGAGGACAGCTTCACAGATACGCAGTATTTT. Its translation: CASSEDSFTDTQYF.

The rearrangement joins TRBV5-4 to TRBJ1-4; a weak D match, TRBD1 (6 bases). This CDR3 comprises 13 residues. V dropped 7 bases and J dropped 2 bases, with 9 bases sitting between them. Germline loops: CDR1 SGHNT, CDR2 YYREEE (reference sequence). The CDR3 is CASSGATNEKLFF. CDR3 nucleotide sequence: TGTGCCAGCTCGGGGGCGACTAATGAAAAACTGTTTTTT. Complete variable domain (other parts from reference TRBV5-4 and TRBJ1-4): ETGVTQSPTHLIKTRGQQVTLRCSSQSGHNTVSWYQQALGQGPQFIFQYYREEENGRGNFPPRFSGLQFPNYSSELNVNALELDDSALYLCASSGATNEKLFFGSGTQLSVL.

This clone showed up just once. The V call is TRBV5-4, the J call TRBJ1-5; D is unclear. CDR3 length equals 12 residues. The germline V gene has CDR1 SGHNT and CDR2 YYREEE (reference sequence). Trimming cost V 3 bases and J 4 bases, with 5 bases left between them. The CDR3 region has the DNA TGTGCCAGCAGCTGGGAAAATCAGCCCCAGCATTTT. It yields the protein CASSWENQPQHF.

This clone has only one observation. The V gene is TRBV5-1, the J gene TRBJ2-7; 7 bases map to TRBD1. The CDR3 loop spans 15 amino acids. With 0 bases clipped from V and 5 bases from J, the junction kept 8 bases outside the gene matches. Germline lookup yields CDR1 SGHRS and CDR2 YFSETQ. CDR3 sequence reads: CASSLGQGFRDEQYF. CDR3 DNA: TGCGCCAGCAGCTTGGGACAGGGATTTCGGGACGAGCAGTACTTC.

The gene calls are TRBV9 and TRBJ2-7; possible D gene TRBD2, 6 bases. The CDR3 is made up of 13 amino acids. In germline, CDR1 is SGDLS, CDR2 YYNGEE. V was cut by 4 bases and J by 3 bases, with 11 bases left in between. DNA of the CDR3: TGTGCCAGCAGCTACGGGACTGACTACGAGCAGTACTTC. It yields the protein CASSYGTDYEQYF.

This rearrangement joins TRBV28 to TRBJ1-1; weak D call: TRBD1 (5 bases). CDR1 MDHEN and CDR2 SYDVKM come from the germline V gene. This CDR3 spans 15 amino acids. V was trimmed by 4 bases and J by 11 bases, leaving 23 bases between them. CDR3 sequence reads: CASSSGTGYWDGAFF. CDR3 coding DNA: TGTGCCAGCAGTTCCGGGACCGGATATTGGGATGGGGCTTTCTTT.